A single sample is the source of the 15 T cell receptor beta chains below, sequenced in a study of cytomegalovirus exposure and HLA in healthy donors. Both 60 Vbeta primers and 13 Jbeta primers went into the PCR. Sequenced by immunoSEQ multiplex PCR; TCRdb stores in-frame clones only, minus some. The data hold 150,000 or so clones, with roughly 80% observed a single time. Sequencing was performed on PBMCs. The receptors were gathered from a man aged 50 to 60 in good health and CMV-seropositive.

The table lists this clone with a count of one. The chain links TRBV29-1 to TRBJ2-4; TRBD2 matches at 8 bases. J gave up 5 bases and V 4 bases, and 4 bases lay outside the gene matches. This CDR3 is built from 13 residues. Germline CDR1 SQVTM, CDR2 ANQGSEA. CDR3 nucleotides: TGCAGCGTTGGTCGGCGGGGGGAAAACATTCAGTACTTC. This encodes CSVGRRGENIQYF.

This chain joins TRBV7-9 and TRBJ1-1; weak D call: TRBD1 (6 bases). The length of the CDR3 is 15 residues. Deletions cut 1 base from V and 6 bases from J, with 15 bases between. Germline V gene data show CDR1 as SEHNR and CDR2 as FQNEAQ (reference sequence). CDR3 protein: CASSLDAGQGPEAFF. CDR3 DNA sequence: TGTGCCAGCAGCTTAGACGCAGGGCAGGGGCCTGAAGCTTTCTTT.

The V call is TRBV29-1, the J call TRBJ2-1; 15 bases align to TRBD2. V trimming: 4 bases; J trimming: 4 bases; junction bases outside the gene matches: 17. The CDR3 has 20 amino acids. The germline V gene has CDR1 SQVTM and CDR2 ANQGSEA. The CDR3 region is CSVVLGRGTSGGFNYNEQFF. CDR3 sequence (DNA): TGCAGCGTTGTCTTGGGTAGAGGGACTAGCGGGGGGTTTAATTACAATGAGCAGTTCTTC.

CDR3 region: CASSLGQRNQPQHF. The CDR3 coding sequence is TGTGCCAGCTCATTGGGACAGCGCAATCAGCCCCAGCATTTT. V is TRBV18 and J is TRBJ1-5; 7 bases fit TRBD1. The CDR3 totals 14 residues. The germline V gene encodes CDR1 KGHSH and CDR2 LQKENI. Germline trimming cut 5 bases from V and 2 bases from J; bases unmatched to any gene: 3.

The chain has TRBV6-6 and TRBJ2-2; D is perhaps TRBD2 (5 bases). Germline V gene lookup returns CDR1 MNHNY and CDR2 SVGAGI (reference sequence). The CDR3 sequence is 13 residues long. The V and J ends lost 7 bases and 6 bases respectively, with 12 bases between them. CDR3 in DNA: TGTGCCAGCATGGGTGCCGGGGCCGGGGAGCTGTTTTTT. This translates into CASMGAGAGELFF.

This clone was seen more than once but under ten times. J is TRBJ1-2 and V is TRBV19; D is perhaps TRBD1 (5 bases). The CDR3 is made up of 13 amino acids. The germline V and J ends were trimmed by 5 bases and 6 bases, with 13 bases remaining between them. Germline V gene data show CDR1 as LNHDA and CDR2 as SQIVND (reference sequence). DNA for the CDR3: TGTGCCAGTAGTCTCGGCAGGGTGAATGGCTACACCTTC. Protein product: CASSLGRVNGYTF.

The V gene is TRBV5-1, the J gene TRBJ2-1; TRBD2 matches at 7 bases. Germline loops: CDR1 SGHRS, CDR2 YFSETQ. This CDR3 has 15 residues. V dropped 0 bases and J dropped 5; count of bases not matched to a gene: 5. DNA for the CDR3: TGCGCCAGCAGCTTGGAGCGCGGGAGCCACAATGAGCAGTTCTTC. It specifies CASSLERGSHNEQFF.

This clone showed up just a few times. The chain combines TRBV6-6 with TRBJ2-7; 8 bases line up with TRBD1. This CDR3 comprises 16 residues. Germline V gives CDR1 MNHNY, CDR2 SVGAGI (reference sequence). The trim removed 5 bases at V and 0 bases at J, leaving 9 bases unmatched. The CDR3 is CASSHDRGRSSYEQYF. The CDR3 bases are TGTGCCAGCAGTCACGACAGGGGAAGGAGCTCCTACGAGCAGTACTTC.

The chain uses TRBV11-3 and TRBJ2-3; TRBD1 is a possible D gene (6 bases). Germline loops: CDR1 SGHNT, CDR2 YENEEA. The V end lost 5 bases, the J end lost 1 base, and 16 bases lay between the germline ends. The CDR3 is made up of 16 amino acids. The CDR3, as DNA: TGTGCCAGCAGCGCTCGTTCAGGGGTCGGCACAGATACGCAGTATTTT. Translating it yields CASSARSGVGTDTQYF.

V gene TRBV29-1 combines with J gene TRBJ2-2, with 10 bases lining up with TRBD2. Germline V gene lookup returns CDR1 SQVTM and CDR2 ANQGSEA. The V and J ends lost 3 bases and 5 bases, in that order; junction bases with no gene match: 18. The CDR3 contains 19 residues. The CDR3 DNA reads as TGCAGCGTTGAGGTGAGGCCAGTAGCGGGGGGCGAGTGGACCGGGGAGCTGTTTTTT. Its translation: CSVEVRPVAGGEWTGELFF.

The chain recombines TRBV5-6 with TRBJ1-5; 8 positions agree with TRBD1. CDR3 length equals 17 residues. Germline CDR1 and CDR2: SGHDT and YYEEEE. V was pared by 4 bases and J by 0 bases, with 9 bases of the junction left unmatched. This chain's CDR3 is CASSLGQGSYSNQPQHF. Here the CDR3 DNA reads TGTGCCAGCAGCCTCGGACAGGGCTCCTATAGCAATCAGCCCCAGCATTTT.

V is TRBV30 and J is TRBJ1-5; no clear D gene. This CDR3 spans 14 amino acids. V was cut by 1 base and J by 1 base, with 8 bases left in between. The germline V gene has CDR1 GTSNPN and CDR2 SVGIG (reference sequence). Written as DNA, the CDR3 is TGTGCCTGGAGTGGGCGGCAGAGCAATCAGCCCCAGCATTTT. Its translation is CAWSGRQSNQPQHF.

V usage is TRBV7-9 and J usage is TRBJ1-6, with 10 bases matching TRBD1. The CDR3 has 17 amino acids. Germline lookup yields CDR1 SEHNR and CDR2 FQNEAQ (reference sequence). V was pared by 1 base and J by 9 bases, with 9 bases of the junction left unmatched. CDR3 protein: CASSLDFVGQGGSPLHF. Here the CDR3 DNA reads TGTGCCAGCAGCTTAGACTTTGTCGGACAGGGGGGTTCACCCCTCCACTTT.

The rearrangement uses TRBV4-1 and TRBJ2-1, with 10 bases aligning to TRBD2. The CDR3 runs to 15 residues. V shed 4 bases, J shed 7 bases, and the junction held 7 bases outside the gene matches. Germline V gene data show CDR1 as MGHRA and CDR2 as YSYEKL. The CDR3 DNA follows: TGCGCCAGCAGCCCTATAGCGGGGGGCGAGAATGAGCAGTTCTTC. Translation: CASSPIAGGENEQFF.

CDR3 sequence (DNA): TGTGCCAGCAGTCCAAAGGGGGCTGCTGAAAAACTGTTTTTT. Translating it yields CASSPKGAAEKLFF. The genes are TRBV27 and TRBJ1-4, with 7 positions matching TRBD1. The V segment lost 5 bases and the J segment 7 bases; nucleotides outside the gene matches: 7. Germline assignment: CDR1 MNHEY and CDR2 SMNVEV (reference sequence). The CDR3 is 14 residues long.